Shown below are 7 T cell receptor beta chains from a single sample sequenced in a study of T cells in Graves' hyperthyroidism and ophthalmopathy. TCR beta CDR3 sequences were amplified from RNA transcripts. The primer set for the first-round RT-PCR of the TCR CDR3 was HTBI. TCRdb fed the multiplex PCR reads into MiXCR, producing one record per CDR3 protein. The sample lists 500,000 or so distinct CDR3 sequences, approximately 16% seen once, with approximately 30% in the top ten. Specimen: blood. The origin of the receptors is a woman aged 25 to 39 with Graves' ophthalmopathy.

This clonotype was counted between two and nine times. V and J are TRBV11-2 and TRBJ2-3; 7 bases agree with TRBD1. The CDR3 runs to 13 residues. From germline, CDR1 is SGHAT and CDR2 FQNNGV. After removal of 5 bases from V and 4 bases from J, the junction contained 3 bases not matched to a gene. The CDR3, as DNA: TGTGCCAGCAGCCGACAGGGACCAGATACGCAGTATTTT. Amino acid sequence: CASSRQGPDTQYF.

This clonotype was found many times. V gene TRBV28 combines with J gene TRBJ1-5; D is uncertain. This CDR3 is built from 14 residues. The germline CDR1 and CDR2 sequences are MDHEN and SYDVKM. Trimming removed 6 bases at V and 3 bases at J, with 12 bases between. CDR3 in amino acids: CASSLTRFNQPQHF. CDR3 coding DNA: TGTGCCAGCAGCCTGACACGCTTCAATCAGCCCCAGCATTTT. Drawing the rest from reference TRBV28 and TRBJ1-5, the complete variable domain is DVKVTQSSRYLVKRTGEKVFLECVQDMDHENMFWYRQDPGLGLRLIYFSYDVKMKEKGDIPEGYSVSREKKERFSLILESASTNQTSMYLCASSLTRFNQPQHFGDGTRLSIL.

In its sample, this clonotype was seen many times. V and J are TRBV27 and TRBJ1-2, with D possibly matching TRBD1 (6 bases). Trimming pared 2 bases from V and 6 bases from J, leaving 16 bases between. Germline loops: CDR1 MNHEY, CDR2 SMNVEV (reference sequence). This CDR3 contains 15 residues. Written as DNA, the CDR3 is TGTGCCAGCAGTTTAGGTGCGAGGGCAGGGGATGGCTACACCTTC. Its protein is CASSLGARAGDGYTF.

The chain links TRBV6-1 to TRBJ2-7, with 8 nucleotides matching TRBD1. In germline, CDR1 is MNHNS, CDR2 SASEGT. The V segment lost 6 bases and the J segment 0 bases; nucleotides outside the gene matches: 7. The CDR3 has 15 residues. The CDR3 sequence is CASRLTGESSYEQYF. The CDR3 nucleotides are TGTGCCAGCAGACTGACAGGGGAGAGCTCCTACGAGCAGTACTTC.

V is TRBV6-1 and J is TRBJ1-4; 7 bases align to TRBD1. This CDR3 comprises 14 residues. After removal of 5 bases from V and 7 bases from J, the junction contained 7 bases not matched to a gene. Germline-derived CDR1 and CDR2 are MNHNS and SASEGT. The CDR3 coding sequence is TGTGCCAGCAGTACAACAGGGGTTGTTGAAAAACTGTTTTTT. This codes for CASSTTGVVEKLFF.

This clonotype was detected a few times. CDR3 in DNA: TGCGCCAGCAGTGAGTCGGGGGGACTAGCGGTCACCTACAATGAGCAGTTCTTC. It specifies CASSESGGLAVTYNEQFF. The chain employs TRBV10-2 and TRBJ2-1, with 11 bases identical to TRBD2. V was clipped by 0 bases and J by 2 bases; unmatched bases: 6. Per the germline V gene, CDR1 is WSHSY and CDR2 is SAAADI. The CDR3 spans 18 residues.

This clonotype was counted many times. This chain's CDR3 is CASSLTDITDTQYF. The CDR3 bases are TGTGCCAGCAGTTTAACGGACATCACGGATACGCAGTATTTT. This chain uses TRBV12-3 or TRBV12-4 with TRBJ2-3; D perhaps matches TRBD1 (5 bases). Trimming took off 2 bases at V and 6 bases at J, with 12 bases between the two ends. CDR3 length equals 14 residues.